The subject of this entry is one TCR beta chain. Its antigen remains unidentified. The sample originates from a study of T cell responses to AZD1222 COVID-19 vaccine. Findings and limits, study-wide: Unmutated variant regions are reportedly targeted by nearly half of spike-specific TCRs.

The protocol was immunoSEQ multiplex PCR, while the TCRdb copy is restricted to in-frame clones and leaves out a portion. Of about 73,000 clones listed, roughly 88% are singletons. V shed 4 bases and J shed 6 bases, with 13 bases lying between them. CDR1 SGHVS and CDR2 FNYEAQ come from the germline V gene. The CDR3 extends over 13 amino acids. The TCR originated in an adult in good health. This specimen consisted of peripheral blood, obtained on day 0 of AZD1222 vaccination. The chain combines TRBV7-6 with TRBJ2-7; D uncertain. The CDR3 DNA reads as TGTGCCAGCAGCTCACACGGTCCAGCCGAGCAGTACTTC. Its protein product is CASSSHGPAEQYF.